This T cell receptor beta chain originates from a study of beta chain features in type 1 diabetes. Study results and limitations: Moderate but significant shortening of TCRB CDR3s was recorded in all four CD4+ subsets from Type 1 diabetes patients.

A remark on this clone: The antigen remains unidentified.

Sequencing targeted expressed TCRB transcripts, as all isolated RNA had been reverse transcribed. Generated by immunoSEQ multiplex PCR, the TCRdb table keeps only in-frame clones and is missing some. The sample includes hundreds of thousands of clones, 11% to 15% seen only once; the top ten take 0.035% to 0.045%. Germline lookup yields CDR1 SGHNT and CDR2 YYREEE (reference sequence). V was clipped by 4 bases and J by 1 base; unmatched bases: 7. This CDR3 spans 16 amino acids. The clonotype originates from a man aged 18 to 29 with type 1 diabetes. Sequenced sample: naive CD4+ T cells from blood. The genes are TRBV5-4 and TRBJ2-3; TRBD2 aligns across 9 bases. CDR3 coding DNA: TGTGCCAGCAGCCCAAGACTAGCGGCCCGCACAGATACGCAGTATTTT. Protein: CASSPRLAARTDTQYF.